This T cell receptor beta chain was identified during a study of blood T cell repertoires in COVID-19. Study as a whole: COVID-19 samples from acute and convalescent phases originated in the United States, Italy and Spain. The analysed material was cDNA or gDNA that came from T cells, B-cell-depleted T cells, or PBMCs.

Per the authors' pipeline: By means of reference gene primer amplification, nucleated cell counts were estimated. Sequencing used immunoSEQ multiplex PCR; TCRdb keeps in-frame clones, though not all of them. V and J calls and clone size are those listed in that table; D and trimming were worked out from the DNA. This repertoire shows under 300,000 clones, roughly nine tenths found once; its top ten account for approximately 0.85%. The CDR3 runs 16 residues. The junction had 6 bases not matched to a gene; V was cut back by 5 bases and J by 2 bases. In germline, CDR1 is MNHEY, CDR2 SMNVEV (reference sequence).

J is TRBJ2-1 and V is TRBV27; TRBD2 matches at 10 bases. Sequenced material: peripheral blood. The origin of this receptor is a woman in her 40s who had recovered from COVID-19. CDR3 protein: CASSTYLAGAYNEQFF. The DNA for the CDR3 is TGTGCCAGCAGTACCTATCTAGCGGGGGCCTACAATGAGCAGTTCTTC.